This T cell receptor (beta chain) was obtained from a study of shared clonotypes between healthy human individuals. Naivety among CD8 cells was defined by CD45RO negativity and positive CCR7 selection, thereby excluding terminally differentiated effector memory CD45RA+ cells. Study-wide results and caveats: Rarefaction exposed incomplete sorted-subset sequencing despite large depth.

Profiled with immunoSEQ multiplex PCR; TCRdb holds only in-frame clones, not every one. Of about 1,900,000 clones in the sample, approximately 95% are singletons; the top ten hold approximately 1.2%. As for this clone: What it binds is not known.

The CDR3 runs to 16 residues. Germline V gives CDR1 SGDLS, CDR2 YYNGEE. The trim removed 0 bases at V and 4 bases at J, leaving 9 bases unmatched. The sample consisted of naive CD8+ T cells sorted from blood. This sequence originates from a man between 18 and 35 years old in good health. The chain is built from TRBV9 and TRBJ2-7, with TRBD2 matching over 8 bases. The CDR3 sequence is CASSVEGSGALYEQYF. The CDR3 DNA reads as TGTGCCAGCAGCGTAGAAGGTAGCGGGGCCTTATACGAGCAGTACTTC.